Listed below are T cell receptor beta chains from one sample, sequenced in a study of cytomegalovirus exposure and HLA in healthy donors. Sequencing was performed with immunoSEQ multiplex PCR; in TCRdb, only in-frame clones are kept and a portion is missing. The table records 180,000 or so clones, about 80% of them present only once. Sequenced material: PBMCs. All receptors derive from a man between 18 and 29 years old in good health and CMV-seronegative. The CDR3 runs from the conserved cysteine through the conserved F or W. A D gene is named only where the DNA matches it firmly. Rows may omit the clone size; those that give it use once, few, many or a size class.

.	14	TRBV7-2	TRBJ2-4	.	CASSFWGGADIQYF	TGTGCCAGCAGCTTTTGGGGGGGCGCGGACATTCAGTACTTC
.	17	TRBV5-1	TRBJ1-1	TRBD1	CASSLWPTDRVRTEAFF	TGCGCCAGCAGCTTGTGGCCAACCGACAGGGTGCGGACTGAAGCTTTCTTT
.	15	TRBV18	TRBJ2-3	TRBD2	CASSPQAGVPDTQYF	TGTGCCAGCTCACCACAAGCGGGAGTCCCAGATACGCAGTATTTT
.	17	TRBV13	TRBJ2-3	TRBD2	CASSFVLTSGSTDTQYF	TGTGCCAGCAGCTTCGTCCTCACTAGCGGGAGCACAGATACGCAGTATTTT
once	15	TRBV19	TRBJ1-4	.	CASSMARPTNEKLFF	TGTGCCAGTAGTATGGCTAGGCCAACTAATGAAAAACTGTTTTTT
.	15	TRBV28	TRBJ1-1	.	CAGKKGGLGNTEAFF	TGTGCCGGGAAGAAAGGGGGTCTGGGGAACACTGAAGCTTTCTTT
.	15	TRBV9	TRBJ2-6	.	CASSVVALGANVLTF	TGTGCCAGCAGCGTTGTAGCTCTGGGGGCCAACGTCCTGACTTTC
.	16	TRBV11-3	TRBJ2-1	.	CASSPTMRSPSNEQFF	TGTGCCAGCAGCCCGACGATGAGGAGCCCTTCCAATGAGCAGTTCTTC
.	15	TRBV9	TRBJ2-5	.	CASSVEGGAQETQYF	TGTGCCAGCAGCGTAGAAGGTGGGGCCCAAGAGACCCAGTACTTC
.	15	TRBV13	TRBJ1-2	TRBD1	CASSKTGQAPYGYTF	TGTGCCAGCAGCAAAACCGGACAGGCCCCCTATGGCTACACCTTC
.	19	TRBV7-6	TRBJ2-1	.	CASSLALGGGALDPNEQFF	TGTGCCAGCAGCTTAGCGCTTGGAGGGGGGGCCCTTGACCCCAATGAGCAGTTCTTC
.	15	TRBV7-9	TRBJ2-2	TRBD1	CASTVDRAHTGELFF	TGTGCCAGCACCGTAGACAGGGCTCACACCGGGGAGCTGTTTTTT
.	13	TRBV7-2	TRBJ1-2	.	CASSSGGGYGYTF	TGTGCCAGCAGCTCCGGGGGAGGGTATGGCTACACCTTC
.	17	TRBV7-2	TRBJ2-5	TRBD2	CASSLGFSGGRQETQYF	TGTGCCAGCAGCTTAGGGTTTAGCGGGGGCCGCCAAGAGACCCAGTACTTC
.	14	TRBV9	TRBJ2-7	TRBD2	CASSETGLAYEQYF	TGTGCCAGCAGCGAGACGGGACTAGCCTACGAGCAGTACTTC
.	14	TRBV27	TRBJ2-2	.	CASSSWGGTGELFF	TGTGCCAGCAGTAGCTGGGGAGGAACCGGGGAGCTGTTTTTT
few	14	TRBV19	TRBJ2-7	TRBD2	CASSMDGRGYEQYF	TGTGCCAGTAGTATGGACGGGAGGGGTTACGAGCAGTACTTC
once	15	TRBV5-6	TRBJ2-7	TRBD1	CASSYRDRGFYEQYF	TGTGCCAGCAGCTACCGGGACAGGGGATTCTACGAGCAGTACTTC
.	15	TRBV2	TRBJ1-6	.	CASIWRDSYNSPLHF	TGTGCCAGCATCTGGCGGGACTCCTATAATTCACCCCTCCACTTT
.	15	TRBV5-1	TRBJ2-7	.	CASVNRDFDSYEQYF	TGCGCCAGCGTCAACCGGGATTTCGATTCCTACGAGCAGTACTTC
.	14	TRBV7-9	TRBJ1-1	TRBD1	CASSLKGQGTEAFF	TGTGCCAGCAGCTTAAAAGGACAGGGGACTGAAGCTTTCTTT
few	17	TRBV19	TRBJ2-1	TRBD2	CASSIDLSSGLNNEQFF	TGTGCCAGTAGTATAGATCTATCTAGCGGGTTGAACAATGAGCAGTTCTTC
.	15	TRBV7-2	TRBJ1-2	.	CASSLGQQLSYGYTF	TGTGCCAGCAGCTTAGGACAGCAATTATCCTATGGCTACACCTTC
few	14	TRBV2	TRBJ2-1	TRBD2	CASRKREGLDEQFF	TGTGCCAGCAGAAAGCGGGAGGGCCTGGATGAGCAGTTCTTC
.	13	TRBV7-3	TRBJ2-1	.	CASSLLAPNEQFF	TGTGCCAGCAGCTTACTCGCTCCCAATGAGCAATTCTTC
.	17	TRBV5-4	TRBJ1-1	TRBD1	CASSAPGTGVMNTEAFF	TGTGCCAGCAGCGCACCCGGGACAGGGGTCATGAACACTGAAGCTTTCTTT
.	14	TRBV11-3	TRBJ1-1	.	CASSLDRANTEAFF	TGTGCCAGCAGCTTAGACAGGGCGAACACTGAAGCTTTCTTT
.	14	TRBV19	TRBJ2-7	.	CASSIGAGLDEQYF	TGTGCCAGTAGTATAGGGGCAGGGTTGGACGAGCAGTACTTC
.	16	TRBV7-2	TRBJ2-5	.	CASSFVEGGAGETQYF	TGTGCCAGCAGCTTTGTAGAGGGGGGGGCAGGGGAGACCCAGTACTTC
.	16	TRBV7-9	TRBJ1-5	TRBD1	CASSADRGPFNQPQHF	TGTGCCAGCAGCGCAGACAGGGGGCCTTTCAATCAGCCCCAGCATTTT
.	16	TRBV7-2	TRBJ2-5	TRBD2	CASSWGERGAGETQYF	TGTGCCAGCAGCTGGGGGGAGCGGGGGGCAGGGGAGACCCAGTACTTC
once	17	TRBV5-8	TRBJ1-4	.	CASSRVGGRTTNEKLFF	TGTGCCAGCAGCCGGGTGGGAGGAAGGACAACTAATGAAAAACTGTTTTTT
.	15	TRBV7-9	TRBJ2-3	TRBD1	CASSPWTGQGDTQYF	TGTGCCAGCAGCCCCTGGACAGGCCAGGGAGATACGCAGTATTTT
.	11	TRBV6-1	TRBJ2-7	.	CASSYPYEQYF	TGTGCCAGCAGCTATCCCTACGAGCAGTACTTC
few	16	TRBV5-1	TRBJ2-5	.	CASSLSPRGQQETQYF	TGCGCCAGCAGCTTGTCTCCCAGGGGACAACAAGAGACCCAGTACTTC
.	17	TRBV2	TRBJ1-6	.	CASSVTGQMIYNSPLHF	TGTGCCAGCAGTGTCACAGGCCAGATGATTTATAATTCACCCCTCCACTTT
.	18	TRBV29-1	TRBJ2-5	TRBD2	CSVEGVWGAGVGQETQYF	TGCAGCGTTGAGGGGGTGTGGGGCGCGGGGGTTGGCCAAGAGACCCAGTACTTC
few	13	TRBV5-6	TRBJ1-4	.	CASSLQYPEKLFF	TGTGCCAGCAGCTTACAGTACCCGGAAAAACTGTTTTTT
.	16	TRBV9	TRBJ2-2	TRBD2	CASSVGVAGDTGELFF	TGTGCCAGCAGCGTAGGGGTAGCGGGAGACACCGGGGAGCTGTTTTTT
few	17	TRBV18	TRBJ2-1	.	CASSPAEGQGPYNEQFF	TGTGCCAGCTCACCCGCTGAAGGACAAGGACCTTACAATGAGCAGTTCTTC
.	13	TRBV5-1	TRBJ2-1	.	CASSAGQYNEQFF	TGCGCCAGCAGCGCCGGACAGTACAATGAGCAGTTCTTC
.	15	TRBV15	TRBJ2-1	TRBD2	CATSRGLAGGDEQFF	TGTGCCACCAGCAGAGGGCTAGCGGGCGGGGATGAGCAGTTCTTC
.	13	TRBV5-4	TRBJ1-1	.	CASSRQAGTEAFF	TGCGCCAGCAGCCGACAGGCGGGTACTGAAGCTTTCTTT
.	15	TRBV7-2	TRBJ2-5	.	CASNSRRGGEETQYF	TGTGCCAGCAACTCTCGGCGGGGAGGTGAGGAGACCCAGTACTTC
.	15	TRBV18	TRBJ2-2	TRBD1	CASSPRQGVAGELFF	TGTGCCAGCTCACCTCGACAGGGGGTTGCCGGGGAGCTGTTTTTT
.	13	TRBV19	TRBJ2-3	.	CASSERERDTQYF	TGTGCCAGTAGTGAACGGGAGAGGGATACGCAGTATTTT
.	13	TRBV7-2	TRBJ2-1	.	CASSSFRSSGQFF	TGTGCCAGCAGCTCTTTCAGATCGAGCGGGCAGTTCTTC
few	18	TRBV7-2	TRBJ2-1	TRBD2	CASSSKAGGVIRVHEQFF	TGTGCCAGCAGCTCCAAAGCGGGAGGGGTTATAAGGGTCCATGAGCAGTTCTTC
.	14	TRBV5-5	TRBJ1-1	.	CASSYGTLNTEAFF	TGTGCCAGCAGTTACGGGACTTTGAACACTGAAGCTTTCTTT